Below, 19 T cell receptor beta chains from the same sample are listed, as sequenced in a study of cytomegalovirus exposure and HLA in healthy donors. Primers included in the PCR were 60 Vbeta and 13 Jbeta primers. TCRdb keeps only in-frame clones here, not all; method: immunoSEQ multiplex PCR. Altogether 120,000 or so clones are present, roughly 18% being singletons, with the ten largest covering about 3%. Input material: PBMCs. The origin of the receptors is a female donor in good health and CMV-seropositive.

V usage is TRBV5-1 and J usage is TRBJ2-7; tentatively, D is TRBD1 (5 bases). Germline V gene sequence: CDR1 SGHRS, CDR2 YFSETQ. Trimming took off 0 bases at V and 3 bases at J, with 7 bases between the two ends. The CDR3 runs to 13 residues. Here the CDR3 DNA reads TGCGCCAGCAGCTTGGAGGGGCACTACGAGCAGTACTTC. Amino acids: CASSLEGHYEQYF.

The V call is TRBV19, the J call TRBJ1-1; perhaps TRBD1 as D (6 bases). Germline V gene lookup returns CDR1 LNHDA and CDR2 SQIVND (reference sequence). This CDR3 comprises 14 residues. V shed 5 bases and J shed 3 bases, with 13 bases lying between them. The CDR3 coding sequence is TGTGCCAGTAGTTCCTTGAGGGGGTACACTGAAGCTTTCTTT. Its protein product is CASSSLRGYTEAFF.

V gene TRBV15 combines with J gene TRBJ2-3; 11 nucleotides match TRBD1. The germline V gene has CDR1 LNHNV and CDR2 YYDKDF (reference sequence). The CDR3 is 16 residues long. J gave up 4 bases and V 3 bases, and 6 bases lay outside the gene matches. CDR3 sequence reads: CATSSARTGGPDTQYF. CDR3 sequence (DNA): TGTGCCACCAGCAGTGCGAGGACAGGGGGCCCAGATACGCAGTATTTT.

The V gene is TRBV6-5, the J gene TRBJ2-6; D may be TRBD1 (6 bases). The CDR3 loop spans 16 amino acids. The V gene lost 0 bases and the J gene lost 4 bases, with 10 bases spanning the gap. From germline, CDR1 is MNHEY and CDR2 SVGAGI. The DNA of the CDR3 is TGTGCCAGCAGTTACTCCACAGGGTCGGGGGCCAACGTCCTGACTTTC. Its translation: CASSYSTGSGANVLTF.

This clone has only a few counts. The J gene is TRBJ2-7, the V gene TRBV4-2; D is perhaps TRBD1 (6 bases). Germline V CDR1 and CDR2: LGHNA, YNFKEQ. The V gene lost 0 bases and the J gene lost 2 bases, with 20 bases spanning the gap. This CDR3 has 18 amino acids. The CDR3 sequence: CASSQDRTEPAIPYEQYF. The CDR3 bases are TGTGCCAGCAGCCAAGATAGGACAGAACCAGCCATTCCCTACGAGCAGTACTTC.

This clone was counted between two and nine times. The rearrangement uses TRBV27 and TRBJ2-7; 8 nucleotides align to TRBD1. The V and J ends lost 3 bases and 12 bases, in that order; junction bases with no gene match: 7. Germline V gene data show CDR1 as MNHEY and CDR2 as SMNVEV (reference sequence). The CDR3 contains 12 residues. The CDR3 sequence: CASSFPGGGMYF. In DNA form, the CDR3 reads TGTGCCAGCAGTTTCCCAGGGGGCGGAATGTACTTC.

V and J are TRBV15 and TRBJ2-2; 9 bases align to TRBD1. After removal of 0 bases from V and 5 bases from J, the junction contained 4 bases not matched to a gene. The CDR3 length is 16 residues. The germline gives CDR1 LNHNV, CDR2 YYDKDF (reference sequence). CDR3 sequence: CATSRDRTGVTGELFF. In DNA form, the CDR3 reads TGTGCCACCAGCAGAGACAGGACAGGGGTTACCGGGGAGCTGTTTTTT.

A single count supports this clone. CDR3 DNA sequence: TGTGCCAGCAGCCAAGAACAGGGGGTCACTGAAGCTTTCTTT. Protein product: CASSQEQGVTEAFF. The chain joins TRBV4-2 to TRBJ1-1; 8 bases are shared with TRBD1. V trimming: 0 bases; J trimming: 4 bases; junction bases outside the gene matches: 1. From germline, CDR1 is LGHNA and CDR2 YNFKEQ. This CDR3 contains 14 residues.

This chain uses TRBV6-7 with TRBJ2-5, with D maybe TRBD1 (5 bases). TRBV6-7 is an ORF; its function is uncertain. The CDR3 totals 15 residues. V lost 0 bases and J lost 4, with 12 bases in between. The CDR3 region has the DNA TGTGCCAGCAGTTACTCTGGGGCGGTAGGAGAGACCCAGTACTTC. Its protein is CASSYSGAVGETQYF.

The CDR3 DNA reads as TGTGCCAGCAGCCGATTTATGCTAGCGAGTACCGGGGAGCTGTTTTTT. Residues: CASSRFMLASTGELFF. This chain uses TRBV14 with TRBJ2-2; tentative D call: TRBD2 (6 bases). This CDR3 is built from 16 residues. Trimming pared 4 bases from V and 5 bases from J, leaving 17 bases between. Per germline, CDR1 SGHDN and CDR2 FVKESK.

The chain carries TRBV23-1 and TRBJ1-1, with TRBD1 identical over 9 bases. Being an ORF, TRBV23-1 has a function that is uncertain. V trimming: 8 bases; J trimming: 4 bases; junction bases outside the gene matches: 8. The CDR3 is 14 amino acids. Here the CDR3 reads CASRGQGIGTEAFF. The CDR3 coding sequence is TGCGCCAGCCGGGGACAGGGAATAGGCACTGAAGCTTTCTTT.

The V call is TRBV27, the J call TRBJ2-1; 7 bases line up with TRBD2. The germline gives CDR1 MNHEY, CDR2 SMNVEV (reference sequence). Germline trimming cut 6 bases from V and 3 bases from J; bases unmatched to any gene: 14. The CDR3 totals 17 residues. Here the CDR3 DNA reads TGTGCCAGCAGCCGCCCTACTGCGGGAGACGACTACAATGAGCAGTTCTTC. It translates to CASSRPTAGDDYNEQFF.

The V call is TRBV7-2, the J call TRBJ1-5; 9 positions agree with TRBD1. Trimming at V came to 5 bases and at J to 7 bases, leaving 3 bases not matched to a gene. Germline V CDR1 and CDR2: SGHTA, FQGNSA. The CDR3 covers 13 residues. The CDR3 loop reads CASSTDRGQPQHF. CDR3 sequence (DNA): TGTGCCAGCAGCACTGACAGGGGGCAGCCCCAGCATTTT.

The gene calls are TRBV4-3 and TRBJ1-4, with D possibly TRBD1 on 5 matching bases. Germline CDR1 is LGHNA and CDR2 is YSLEER. V dropped 7 bases and J dropped 0 bases, with 15 bases sitting between them. The CDR3 sequence is 16 residues long. The CDR3 region is CASTPRATATNEKLFF. CDR3 DNA: TGCGCCAGCACCCCCAGGGCGACTGCAACTAATGAAAAACTGTTTTTT.

This clone has only a few counts. The V call is TRBV6-4, the J call TRBJ2-2; perhaps TRBD2 as D (6 bases). Looked up from germline, CDR1 is MRHNA and CDR2 is SNTAGT. The V gene lost 2 bases and the J gene lost 2 bases, with 9 bases spanning the gap. The CDR3 length is 15 residues. This chain's CDR3 is CASSDGEDNTGELFF. CDR3 bases: TGTGCCAGCAGTGACGGGGAGGATAACACCGGGGAGCTGTTTTTT.

This clone turned up a few times. The J gene is TRBJ1-2, the V gene TRBV7-9, with a weak D call TRBD1 (5 bases). The CDR3 has 14 residues. V gave up 4 bases and J gave up 5 bases, with 14 bases separating them. From germline, CDR1 is SEHNR and CDR2 FQNEAQ (reference sequence). The CDR3: CASSSTEGGYGYTF. CDR3 in DNA: TGTGCCAGCAGCTCGACAGAGGGAGGATATGGCTACACCTTC.

This clone appeared a few times. The chain combines TRBV4-2 with TRBJ1-2; 10 nucleotides align to TRBD1. V was clipped by 2 bases and J by 4 bases; unmatched bases: 4. Per germline, CDR1 LGHNA and CDR2 YNFKEQ. The CDR3 covers 15 residues. CDR3 coding DNA: TGTGCCAGCAGCCAACCGGGACAGGGGTTCTATGGCTACACCTTC. Residues: CASSQPGQGFYGYTF.

The chain carries TRBV4-3 and TRBJ1-2, with D perhaps matching TRBD1 (5 bases). The V end lost 1 base, the J end lost 4 bases, and 10 bases lay between the germline ends. Germline values: CDR1 LGHNA, CDR2 YSLEER. This CDR3 spans 14 amino acids. CDR3 DNA sequence: TGCGCCAGCAGCCAAGCTAGGGGTACCTATGGCTACACCTTC. Encoded protein: CASSQARGTYGYTF.

The chain recombines TRBV2 with TRBJ2-1, with TRBD2 identical over 11 bases. Losses at the gene ends were 3 bases for V and 8 bases for J; bases not matched to a gene: 6. CDR1 is SNHLY, CDR2 FYNNEI, per germline. The CDR3 consists of 15 residues. CDR3 amino acids: CASSDLAGGIHEQFF. In DNA, the CDR3 is TGTGCCAGCAGTGATTTAGCGGGAGGGATACATGAGCAGTTCTTC.